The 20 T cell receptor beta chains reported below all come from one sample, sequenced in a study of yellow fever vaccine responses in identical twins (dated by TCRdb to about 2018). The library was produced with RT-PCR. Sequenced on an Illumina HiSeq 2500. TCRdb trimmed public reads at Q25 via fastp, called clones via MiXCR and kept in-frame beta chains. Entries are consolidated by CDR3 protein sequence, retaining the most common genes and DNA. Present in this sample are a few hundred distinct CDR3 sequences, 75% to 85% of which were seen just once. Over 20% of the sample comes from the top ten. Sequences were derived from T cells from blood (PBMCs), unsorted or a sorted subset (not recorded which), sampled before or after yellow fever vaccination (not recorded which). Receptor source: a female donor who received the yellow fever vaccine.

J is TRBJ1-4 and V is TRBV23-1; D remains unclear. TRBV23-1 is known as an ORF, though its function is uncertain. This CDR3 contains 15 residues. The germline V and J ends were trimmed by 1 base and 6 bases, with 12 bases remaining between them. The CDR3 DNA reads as TGCGCCAGCAGTCAATTGATATTCAAGGATGAAAAACTGTTTTTT. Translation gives CASSQLIFKDEKLFF.

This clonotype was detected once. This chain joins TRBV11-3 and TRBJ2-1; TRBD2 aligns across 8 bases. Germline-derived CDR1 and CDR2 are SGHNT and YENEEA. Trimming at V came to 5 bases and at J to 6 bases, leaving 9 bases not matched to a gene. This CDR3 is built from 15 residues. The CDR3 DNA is TGTGCCAGCAGCCGCGGGACTAGTGGCCCCAATGAGCAGTTCTTC. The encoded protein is CASSRGTSGPNEQFF.

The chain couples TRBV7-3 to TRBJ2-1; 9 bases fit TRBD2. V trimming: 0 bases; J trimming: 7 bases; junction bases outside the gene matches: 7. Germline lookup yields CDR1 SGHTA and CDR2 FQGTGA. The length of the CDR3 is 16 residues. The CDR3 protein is CASSLTGAGGRNEQFF. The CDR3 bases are TGTGCCAGCAGCTTAACGGGAGCGGGAGGTCGTAATGAGCAGTTCTTC.

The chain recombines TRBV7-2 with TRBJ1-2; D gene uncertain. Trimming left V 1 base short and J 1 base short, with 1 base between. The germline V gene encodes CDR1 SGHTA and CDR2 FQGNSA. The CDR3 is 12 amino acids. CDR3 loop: CASSLVNYGYTF. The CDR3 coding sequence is TGTGCCAGCAGCTTAGTTAACTATGGCTACACCTTC.

The CDR3 loop is CASSTPSGRVSYEQYF. The CDR3 nucleotides read TGTGCCAGCAGTACGCCTAGCGGGAGGGTCTCCTACGAGCAGTACTTC. This chain joins TRBV11-2 and TRBJ2-7; TRBD2 matches at 12 bases. The CDR3 covers 16 residues. Germline V gene data show CDR1 as SGHAT and CDR2 as FQNNGV. The V and J ends lost 6 bases and 0 bases, in that order; junction bases with no gene match: 6.

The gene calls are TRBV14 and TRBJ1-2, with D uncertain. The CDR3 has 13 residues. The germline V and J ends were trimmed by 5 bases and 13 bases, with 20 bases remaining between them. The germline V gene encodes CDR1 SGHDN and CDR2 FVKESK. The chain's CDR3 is CASSATRFGPSTF. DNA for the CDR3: TGTGCCAGCAGCGCGACGCGGTTTGGCCCCAGCACCTTC. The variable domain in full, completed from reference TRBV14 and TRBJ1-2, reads EAGVTQFPSHSVIEKGQTVTLRCDPISGHDNLYWYRRVMGKEIKFLLHFVKESKQDESGMPNNRFLAERTGGTYSTLKVQPAELEDSGVYFCASSATRFGPSTFGSGTRLTVV.

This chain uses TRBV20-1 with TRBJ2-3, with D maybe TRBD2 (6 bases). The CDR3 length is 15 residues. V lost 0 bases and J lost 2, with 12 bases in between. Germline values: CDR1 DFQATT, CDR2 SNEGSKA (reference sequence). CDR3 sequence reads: CSARDGGIYTDTQYF. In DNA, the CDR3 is TGCAGTGCTAGAGACGGCGGGATTTACACAGATACGCAGTATTTT.

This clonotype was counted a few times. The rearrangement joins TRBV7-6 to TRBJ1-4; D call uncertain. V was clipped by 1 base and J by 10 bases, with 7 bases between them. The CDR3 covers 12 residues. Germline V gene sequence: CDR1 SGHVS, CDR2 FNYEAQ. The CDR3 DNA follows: TGTGCCAGCAGCTTAGTGGTTGGAAAACTGTTTTTT. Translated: CASSLVVGKLFF.

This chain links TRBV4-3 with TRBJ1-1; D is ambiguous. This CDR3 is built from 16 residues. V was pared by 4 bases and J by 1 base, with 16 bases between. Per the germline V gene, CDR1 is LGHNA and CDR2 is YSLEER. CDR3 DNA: TGCGCCAGCAGCCGAGGACGGCCTCAGAGGAACACTGAAGCTTTCTTT. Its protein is CASSRGRPQRNTEAFF.

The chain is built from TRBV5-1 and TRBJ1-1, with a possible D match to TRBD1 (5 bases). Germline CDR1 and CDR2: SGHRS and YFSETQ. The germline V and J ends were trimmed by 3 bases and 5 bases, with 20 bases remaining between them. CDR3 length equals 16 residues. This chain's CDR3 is CASSWGLTLGRTEAFF. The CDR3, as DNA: TGCGCCAGCAGCTGGGGCTTGACGCTGGGTAGGACTGAAGCTTTCTTT.

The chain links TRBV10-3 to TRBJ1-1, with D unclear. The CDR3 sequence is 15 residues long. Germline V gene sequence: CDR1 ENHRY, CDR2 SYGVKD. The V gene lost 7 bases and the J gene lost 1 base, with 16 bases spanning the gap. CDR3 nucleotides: TGTGCCATCACCAAGGGAGCCGAGGGGAACACTGAAGCTTTCTTT. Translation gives CAITKGAEGNTEAFF.

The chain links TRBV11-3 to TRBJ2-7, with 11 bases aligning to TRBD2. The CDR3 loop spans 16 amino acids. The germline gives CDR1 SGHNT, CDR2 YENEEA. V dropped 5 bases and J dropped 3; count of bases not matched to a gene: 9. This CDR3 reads CASSGPGLADLYEQYF. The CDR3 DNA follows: TGTGCCAGCAGCGGACCGGGACTAGCGGACCTCTACGAGCAGTACTTC.

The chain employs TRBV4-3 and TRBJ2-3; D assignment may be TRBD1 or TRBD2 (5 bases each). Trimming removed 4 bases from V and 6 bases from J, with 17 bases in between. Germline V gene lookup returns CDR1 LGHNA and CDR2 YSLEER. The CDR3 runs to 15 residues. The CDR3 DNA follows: TGCGCCAGCAGCCCCCGGGGACCCCCCGTGGATACGCAGTATTTT. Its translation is CASSPRGPPVDTQYF.

The CDR3 is CASSSRGTDTQYF. The DNA for the CDR3 is TGTGCCAGCAGCTCGCGGGGCACAGATACGCAGTATTTT. This chain links TRBV7-2 with TRBJ2-3; D perhaps matches TRBD2 (5 bases). CDR1 is SGHTA and CDR2 is FQGNSA in the germline V gene. The CDR3 is 13 residues long. The germline V and J ends were trimmed by 4 bases and 1 base, with 6 bases remaining between them.

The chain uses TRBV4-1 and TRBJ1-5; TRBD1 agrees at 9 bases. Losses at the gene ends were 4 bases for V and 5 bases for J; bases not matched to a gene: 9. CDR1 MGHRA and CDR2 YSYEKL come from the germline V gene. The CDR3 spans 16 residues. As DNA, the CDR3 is TGCGCCAGCAGCCCATACCGGGACAGGGACGATCAGCCCCAGCATTTT. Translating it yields CASSPYRDRDDQPQHF.

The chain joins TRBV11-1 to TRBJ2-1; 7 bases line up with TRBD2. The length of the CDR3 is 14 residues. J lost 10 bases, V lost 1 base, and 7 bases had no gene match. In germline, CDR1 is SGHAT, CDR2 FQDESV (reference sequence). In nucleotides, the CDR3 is TGTGCCAGCAGCTTAGGAAGACTAGCTTACGAGCAGTTCTTC. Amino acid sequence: CASSLGRLAYEQFF.

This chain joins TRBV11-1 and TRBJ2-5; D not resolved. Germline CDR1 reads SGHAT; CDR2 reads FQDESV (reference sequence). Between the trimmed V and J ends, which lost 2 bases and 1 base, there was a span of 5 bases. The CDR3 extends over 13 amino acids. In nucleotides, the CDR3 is TGTGCCAGCAGCTTAAGGGTCCAAGAGACCCAGTACTTC. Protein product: CASSLRVQETQYF.

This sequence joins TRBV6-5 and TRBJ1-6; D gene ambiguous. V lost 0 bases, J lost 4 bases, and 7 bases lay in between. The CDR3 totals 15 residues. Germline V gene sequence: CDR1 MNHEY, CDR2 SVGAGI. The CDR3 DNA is TGTGCCAGCAGTTACTCGGAGCCTTATAATTCACCCCTCCACTTT. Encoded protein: CASSYSEPYNSPLHF.

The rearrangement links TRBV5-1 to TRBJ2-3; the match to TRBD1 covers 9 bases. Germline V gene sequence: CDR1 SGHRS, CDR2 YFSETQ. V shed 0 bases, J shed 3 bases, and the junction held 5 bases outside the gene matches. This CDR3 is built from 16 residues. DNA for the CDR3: TGCGCCAGCAGCTTGGCGGGACAGGGAGGGACAGATACGCAGTATTTT. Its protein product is CASSLAGQGGTDTQYF. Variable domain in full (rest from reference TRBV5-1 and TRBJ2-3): KAGVTQTPRYLIKTRGQQVTLSCSPISGHRSVSWYQQTPGQGLQFLFEYFSETQRNKGNFPGRFSGRQFSNSRSEMNVSTLELGDSALYLCASSLAGQGGTDTQYFGPGTRLTVL.

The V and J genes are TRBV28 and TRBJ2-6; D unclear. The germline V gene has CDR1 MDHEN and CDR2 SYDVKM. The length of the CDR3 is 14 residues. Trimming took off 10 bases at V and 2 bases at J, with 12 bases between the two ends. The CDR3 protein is CAIMPGAGANVLTF. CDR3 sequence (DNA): TGTGCCATCATGCCAGGAGCTGGGGCCAACGTCCTGACTTTC.